This T cell receptor beta chain was found in a study of blood T cell repertoires in COVID-19. Study-level information: From the United States, Italy and Spain came samples of acute and convalescent COVID-19. Sources were T cells, B-cell-depleted T cells, or PBMCs; the material itself was cDNA or gDNA.

This clone appeared once. Original methodology: Estimation of nucleated cell counts was performed using reference gene primer amplification. Produced via immunoSEQ multiplex PCR; TCRdb's table is partial and in-frame only. D and trimming come from the DNA, and the V and J calls and clone size come from that table. The top ten hold approximately 15% of the sample, which has around 100,000 clones, approximately 87% seen once. The CDR3 extends over 13 amino acids. The germline V gene has CDR1 SGHTS and CDR2 YDEGEE. V lost 10 bases and J 0 bases, leaving 11 bases between the germline ends. Specimen: peripheral blood. The chain has TRBV5-8 and TRBJ1-3; D is uncertain. The sequence was obtained from a human donor in a cohort sampled during active COVID-19. The CDR3 DNA follows: TGTGCCGGTTCCGGACTCTCTGGAAACACCATATATTTT. This sequence encodes CAGSGLSGNTIYF. Looking up the rest from reference TRBV5-8 and TRBJ1-3 gives the full variable domain: EAGVTQSPTHLIKTRGQQATLRCSPISGHTSVYWYQQALGLGLQFLLWYDEGEERNRGNFPPRFSGRQFPNYSSELNVNALELEDSALYLCAGSGLSGNTIYFGEGSWLTVV.